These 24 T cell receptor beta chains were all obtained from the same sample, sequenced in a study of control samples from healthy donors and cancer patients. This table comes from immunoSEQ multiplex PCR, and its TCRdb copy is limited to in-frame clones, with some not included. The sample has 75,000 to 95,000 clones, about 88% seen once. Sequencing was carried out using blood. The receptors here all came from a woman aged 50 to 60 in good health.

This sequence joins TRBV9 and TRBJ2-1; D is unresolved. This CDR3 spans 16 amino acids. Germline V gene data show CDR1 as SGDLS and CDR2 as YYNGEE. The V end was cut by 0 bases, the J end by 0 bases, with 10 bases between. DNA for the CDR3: TGTGCCAGCAGCGTAGTTTCGGGTAGCTCCTACAATGAGCAGTTCTTC. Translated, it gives CASSVVSGSSYNEQFF.

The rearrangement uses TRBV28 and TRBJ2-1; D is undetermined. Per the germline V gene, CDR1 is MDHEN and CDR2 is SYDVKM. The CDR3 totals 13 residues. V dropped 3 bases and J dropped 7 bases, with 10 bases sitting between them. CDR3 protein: CASSFKQLNEQFF. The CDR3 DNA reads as TGTGCCAGCAGTTTTAAGCAGTTAAATGAGCAGTTCTTC.

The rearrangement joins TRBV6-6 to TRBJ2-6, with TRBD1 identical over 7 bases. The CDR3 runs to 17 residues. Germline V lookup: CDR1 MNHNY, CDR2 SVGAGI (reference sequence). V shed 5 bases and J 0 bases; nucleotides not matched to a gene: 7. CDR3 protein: CASSRDSSYSGANVLTF. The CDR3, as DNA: TGTGCCAGCAGTCGGGACAGTTCTTACTCTGGGGCCAACGTCCTGACTTTC.

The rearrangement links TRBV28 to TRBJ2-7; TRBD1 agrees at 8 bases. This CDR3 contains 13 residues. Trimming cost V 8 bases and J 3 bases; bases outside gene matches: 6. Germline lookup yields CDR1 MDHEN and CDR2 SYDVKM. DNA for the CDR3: TGTGCCAGCCGGACAGGGAGTCTCTACGAGCAGTACTTC. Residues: CASRTGSLYEQYF.

The CDR3 loop reads CATTPPGSRGIQPQHF. CDR3 sequence (DNA): TGTGCCACCACACCTCCCGGGTCCAGGGGGATTCAGCCCCAGCATTTT. The V gene is TRBV19, the J gene TRBJ1-5; 7 positions agree with TRBD1. Germline CDR1 is LNHDA and CDR2 is SQIVND (reference sequence). This CDR3 spans 16 amino acids. V lost 10 bases and J lost 6; bases outside the gene matches: 18.

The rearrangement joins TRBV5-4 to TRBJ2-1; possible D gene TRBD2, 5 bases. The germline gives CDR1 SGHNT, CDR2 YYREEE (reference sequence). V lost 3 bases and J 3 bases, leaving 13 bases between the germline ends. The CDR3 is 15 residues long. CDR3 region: CASSSKRDVYNEQFF. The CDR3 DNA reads TGTGCCAGCAGCTCAAAGAGGGATGTCTACAATGAGCAGTTCTTC. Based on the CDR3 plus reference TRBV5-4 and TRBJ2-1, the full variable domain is ETGVTQSPTHLIKTRGQQVTLRCSSQSGHNTVSWYQQALGQGPQFIFQYYREEENGRGNFPPRFSGLQFPNYSSELNVNALELDDSALYLCASSSKRDVYNEQFFGPGTRLTVL.

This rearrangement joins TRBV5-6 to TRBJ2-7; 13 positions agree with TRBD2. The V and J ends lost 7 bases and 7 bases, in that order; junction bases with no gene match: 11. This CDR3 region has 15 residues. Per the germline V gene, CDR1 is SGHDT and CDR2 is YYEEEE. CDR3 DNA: TGTGCCAGCCACAAGACCGGGACTAGCGGGAAAGAGCAGTACTTC. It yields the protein CASHKTGTSGKEQYF.

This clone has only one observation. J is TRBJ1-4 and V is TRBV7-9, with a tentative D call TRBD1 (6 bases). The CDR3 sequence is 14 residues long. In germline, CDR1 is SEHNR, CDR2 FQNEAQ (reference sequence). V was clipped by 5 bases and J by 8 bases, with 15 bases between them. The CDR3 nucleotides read TGTGCCAGCAGCCTAGGACAGAACAACGAAAAACTGTTTTTT. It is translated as CASSLGQNNEKLFF.

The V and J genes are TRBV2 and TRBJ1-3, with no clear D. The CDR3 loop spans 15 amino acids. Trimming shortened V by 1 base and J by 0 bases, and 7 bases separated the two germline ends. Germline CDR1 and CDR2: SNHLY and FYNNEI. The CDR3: CASSEDRVSGNTIYF. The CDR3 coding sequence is TGTGCCAGCAGTGAAGACCGGGTCTCTGGAAACACCATATATTTT.

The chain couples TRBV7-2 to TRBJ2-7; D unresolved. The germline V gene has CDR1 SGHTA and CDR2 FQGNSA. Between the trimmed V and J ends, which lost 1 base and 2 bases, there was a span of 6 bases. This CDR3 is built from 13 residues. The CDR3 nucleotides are TGTGCCAGCAGCTTAGGGAGAACCTACGAGCAGTACTTC. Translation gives CASSLGRTYEQYF.

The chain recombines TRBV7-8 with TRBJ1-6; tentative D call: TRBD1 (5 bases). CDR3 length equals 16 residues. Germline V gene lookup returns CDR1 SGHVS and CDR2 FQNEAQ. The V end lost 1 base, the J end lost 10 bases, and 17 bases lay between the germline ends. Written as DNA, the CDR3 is TGTGCCAGCAGCTTAGTCATGATGGCAGGGAGATCACCCCTCCACTTT. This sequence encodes CASSLVMMAGRSPLHF.

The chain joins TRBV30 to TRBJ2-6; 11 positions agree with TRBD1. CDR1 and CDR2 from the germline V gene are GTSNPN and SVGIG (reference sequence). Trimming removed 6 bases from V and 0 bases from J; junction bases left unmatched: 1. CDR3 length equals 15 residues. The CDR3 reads CACGTGGSGANVLTF. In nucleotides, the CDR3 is TGTGCCTGTGGGACAGGGGGCTCTGGGGCCAACGTCCTGACTTTC.

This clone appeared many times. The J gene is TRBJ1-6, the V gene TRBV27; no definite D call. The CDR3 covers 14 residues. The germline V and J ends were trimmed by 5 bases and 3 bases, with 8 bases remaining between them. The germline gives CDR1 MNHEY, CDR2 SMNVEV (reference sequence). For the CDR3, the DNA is TGTGCCAGCAGTCCCGGCAACTATAATTCACCCCTCCACTTT. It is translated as CASSPGNYNSPLHF.

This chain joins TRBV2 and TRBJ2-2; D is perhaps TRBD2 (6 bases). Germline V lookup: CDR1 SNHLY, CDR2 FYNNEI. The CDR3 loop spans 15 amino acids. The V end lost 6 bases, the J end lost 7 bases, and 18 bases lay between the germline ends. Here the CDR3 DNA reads TGTGCCAGCAGCCCCGACGGGACTGCTAGCGGGGAGCTGTTTTTT. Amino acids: CASSPDGTASGELFF.

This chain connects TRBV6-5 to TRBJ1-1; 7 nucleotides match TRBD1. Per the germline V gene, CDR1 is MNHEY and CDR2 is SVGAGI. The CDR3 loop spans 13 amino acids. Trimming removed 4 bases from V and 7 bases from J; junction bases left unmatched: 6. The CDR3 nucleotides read TGTGCCAGCAGTTTGCCCGGGACAGATGAAGCTTTCTTT. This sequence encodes CASSLPGTDEAFF.

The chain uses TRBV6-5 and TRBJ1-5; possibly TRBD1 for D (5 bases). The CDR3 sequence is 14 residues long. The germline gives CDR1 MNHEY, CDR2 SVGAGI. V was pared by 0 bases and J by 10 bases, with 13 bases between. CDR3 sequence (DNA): TGTGCCAGCAGTTACTCGCCGGCCACAGGCCCCCAGCATTTT. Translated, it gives CASSYSPATGPQHF.

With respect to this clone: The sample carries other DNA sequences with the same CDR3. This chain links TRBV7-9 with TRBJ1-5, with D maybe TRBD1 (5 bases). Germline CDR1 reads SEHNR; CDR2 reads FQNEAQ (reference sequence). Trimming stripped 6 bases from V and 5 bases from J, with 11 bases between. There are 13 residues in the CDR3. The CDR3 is CASSLTADQPQHF. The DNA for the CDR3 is TGTGCCAGCAGTCTGACAGCCGATCAGCCCCAGCATTTT.

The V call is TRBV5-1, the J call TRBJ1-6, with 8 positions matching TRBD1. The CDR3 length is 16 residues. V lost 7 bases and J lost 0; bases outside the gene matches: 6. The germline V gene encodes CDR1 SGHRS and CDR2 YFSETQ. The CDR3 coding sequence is TGCGCCAGCCGAAGACAGGGGAGCTCCTATAATTCACCCCTCCACTTT. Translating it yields CASRRQGSSYNSPLHF.

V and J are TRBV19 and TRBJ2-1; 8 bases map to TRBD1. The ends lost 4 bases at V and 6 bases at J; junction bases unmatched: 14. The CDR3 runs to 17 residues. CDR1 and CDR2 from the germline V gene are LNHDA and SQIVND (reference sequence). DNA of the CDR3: TGTGCCAGTAGTAGAGGACAGGGCGGGACGGGGAGCAATGAGCAGTTCTTC. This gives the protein CASSRGQGGTGSNEQFF.

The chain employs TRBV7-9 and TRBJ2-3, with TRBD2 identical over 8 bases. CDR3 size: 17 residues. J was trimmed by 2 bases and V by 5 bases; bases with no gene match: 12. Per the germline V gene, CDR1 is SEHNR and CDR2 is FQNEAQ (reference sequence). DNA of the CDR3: TGTGCCAGCAGCGCCCCCGGGGCGGGGGGAGACACAGATACGCAGTATTTT. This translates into CASSAPGAGGDTDTQYF.

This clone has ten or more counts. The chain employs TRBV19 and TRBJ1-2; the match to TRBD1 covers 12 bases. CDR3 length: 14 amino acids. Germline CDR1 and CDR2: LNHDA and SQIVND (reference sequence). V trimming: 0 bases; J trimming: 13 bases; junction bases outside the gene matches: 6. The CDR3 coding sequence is TGTGCCAGTAGTATAGATGGCCGGGACAGGGGGCTCACCTTC. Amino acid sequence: CASSIDGRDRGLTF.

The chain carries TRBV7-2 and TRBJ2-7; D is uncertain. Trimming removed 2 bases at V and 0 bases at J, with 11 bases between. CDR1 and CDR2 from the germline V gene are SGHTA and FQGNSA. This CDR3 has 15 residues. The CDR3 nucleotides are TGTGCCAGCAGCTTATTTTTCGGAAGCTCCTACGAGCAGTACTTC. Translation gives CASSLFFGSSYEQYF.

The chain's CDR3 is CASSPGLLYNEQFF. Here the CDR3 DNA reads TGTGCCAGCAGCCCGGGACTTCTCTACAATGAGCAGTTCTTC. The V and J genes are TRBV9 and TRBJ2-1, with D perhaps TRBD2 (6 bases). V was shortened by 4 bases and J by 3 bases, with 11 bases between the two germline ends. Germline V CDR1 and CDR2: SGDLS, YYNGEE. CDR3 length equals 14 residues.

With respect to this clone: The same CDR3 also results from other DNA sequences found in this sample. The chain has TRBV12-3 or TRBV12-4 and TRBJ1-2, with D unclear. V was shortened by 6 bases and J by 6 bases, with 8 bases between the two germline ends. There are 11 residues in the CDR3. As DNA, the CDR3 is TGTGCCAGCAGCAAGGGAGATGGCTACACCTTC. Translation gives CASSKGDGYTF.